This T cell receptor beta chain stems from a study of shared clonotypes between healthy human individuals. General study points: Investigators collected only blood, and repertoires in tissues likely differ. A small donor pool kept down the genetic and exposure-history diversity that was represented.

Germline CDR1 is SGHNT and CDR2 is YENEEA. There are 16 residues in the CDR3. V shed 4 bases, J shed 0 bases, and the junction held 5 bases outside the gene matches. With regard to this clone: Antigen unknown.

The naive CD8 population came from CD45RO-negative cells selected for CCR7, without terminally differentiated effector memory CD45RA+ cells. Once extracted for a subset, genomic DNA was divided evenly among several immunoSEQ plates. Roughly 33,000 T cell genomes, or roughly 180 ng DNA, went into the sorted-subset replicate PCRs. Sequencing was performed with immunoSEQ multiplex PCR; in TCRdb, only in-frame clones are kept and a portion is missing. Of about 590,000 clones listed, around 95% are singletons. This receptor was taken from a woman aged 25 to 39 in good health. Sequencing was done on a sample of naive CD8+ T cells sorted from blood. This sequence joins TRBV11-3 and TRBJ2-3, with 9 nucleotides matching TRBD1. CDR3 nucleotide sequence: TGTGCCAGCAGCTCCCGACAGGGGGGGAGCACAGATACGCAGTATTTT. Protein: CASSSRQGGSTDTQYF. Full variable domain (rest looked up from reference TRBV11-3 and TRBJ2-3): EAGVVQSPRYKIIEKKQPVAFWCNPISGHNTLYWYLQNLGQGPELLIRYENEEAVDDSQLPKDRFSAERLKGVDSTLKIQPAELGDSAVYLCASSSRQGGSTDTQYFGPGTRLTVL.